This TCR beta chain originates from a study of shared clonotypes between healthy human individuals. Whole-study context: The people who gave samples were two women and three men aged 18 to 49. Study-wide results and caveats: The study's rarefaction showed incomplete sorted-subset sequencing despite large depth.

Recent acute infections and vaccinations were absent in the healthy HIV-negative adult donors. Turning to this clone: Antigen: not known.

Germline V gives CDR1 KGHSH, CDR2 LQKENI. With 6 bases clipped from V and 2 bases from J, the junction kept 5 bases outside the gene matches. The CDR3 is 14 residues long. The method was immunoSEQ multiplex PCR; TCRdb's version includes in-frame clones alone and lacks a portion of them. Counted here are 2,500,000 or so clones, approximately 90% occurring once; the ten biggest clones make up more than 0.35%. The chain uses TRBV18 and TRBJ2-7, with TRBD1 matching over 9 bases. The sequence was collected from a man younger than 35 in good health. Some clones in this sample may be carry-over from other donors' samples. The sequencing input was naive CD4+ T cells from PBMCs. Subset noted: CD45RA+ positively selected. The CDR3 DNA reads as TGTGCCAGCTCCCTTAGACAGGGGGCCTACGAGCAGTACTTC. Its protein product is CASSLRQGAYEQYF.